What follows are 20 T cell receptor beta chains derived from one specimen sequenced in a study of cytomegalovirus exposure and HLA in healthy donors. PCR primers comprised 60 Vbeta and 13 Jbeta primers. Libraries were prepared by immunoSEQ multiplex PCR; TCRdb keeps only in-frame clonotypes and omits some of them. The sample includes about 150,000 clones, about three quarters of them seen just once. The sequenced sample was PBMCs. These receptors came from a woman aged 45-65 years in good health and CMV-seropositive.

The V and J genes are TRBV11-2 and TRBJ1-1; no clear D gene. The CDR3 length is 13 residues. V gave up 7 bases and J gave up 3 bases, with 12 bases separating them. Germline assignment: CDR1 SGHAT and CDR2 FQNNGV. CDR3 coding DNA: TGTGCCAGCACCCTTGACGGGTACACTGAAGCTTTCTTT. Translation: CASTLDGYTEAFF.

The J gene is TRBJ1-5, the V gene TRBV5-1, with TRBD1 identical over 7 bases. V gave up 0 bases and J gave up 7 bases; unmatched junction bases: 13. This CDR3 comprises 17 residues. CDR1 SGHRS and CDR2 YFSETQ come from the germline V gene. DNA for the CDR3: TGCGCCAGCAGCTTGGCCCCGGTGGCAGGGGGAGGCCAGCCCCAGCATTTT. It is translated as CASSLAPVAGGGQPQHF.

The genes are TRBV18 and TRBJ1-1; D gene uncertain. This CDR3 is built from 13 residues. Germline loops: CDR1 KGHSH, CDR2 LQKENI. V lost 6 bases to trimming and J lost 1 base, with 9 bases between them. The CDR3 loop is CASSPGGNTEAFF. Here the CDR3 DNA reads TGTGCCAGCTCGCCCGGTGGGAACACTGAAGCTTTCTTT.

This clone appeared a few times. The chain combines TRBV9 with TRBJ2-1, with 10 bases fitting TRBD2. Germline V gene sequence: CDR1 SGDLS, CDR2 YYNGEE. V gave up 1 base and J gave up 7 bases; unmatched junction bases: 5. The CDR3 sequence is 15 residues long. CDR3 loop: CASSVSSGSSNEQFF. CDR3 coding DNA: TGTGCCAGCAGCGTATCTAGCGGGAGTTCAAATGAGCAGTTCTTC.

CDR3 coding DNA: TGTGCCAGCAGGCCTACAGGGATCGGTGAAAAACTGTTTTTT. The encoded protein is CASRPTGIGEKLFF. V and J are TRBV28 and TRBJ1-4; possible D gene TRBD1, 6 bases. CDR3 length: 14 amino acids. CDR1 MDHEN and CDR2 SYDVKM come from the germline V gene. V was trimmed by 6 bases and J by 7 bases, leaving 15 bases between them.

The chain couples TRBV5-1 to TRBJ2-5; 8 nucleotides line up with TRBD1. The CDR3 loop spans 14 amino acids. Germline V gene lookup returns CDR1 SGHRS and CDR2 YFSETQ. Trimming cost V 2 bases and J 4 bases; bases outside gene matches: 4. CDR3: CASSLQGQVETQYF. As DNA, the CDR3 is TGCGCCAGCAGCTTACAGGGACAGGTAGAGACCCAGTACTTC.

The chain is built from TRBV13 and TRBJ2-3, with D perhaps TRBD2 (5 bases). The V gene's germline CDR1 is PRHDT and CDR2 FYEKMQ (reference sequence). V lost 5 bases to trimming and J lost 4 bases, with 13 bases between them. This CDR3 region has 14 residues. This chain's CDR3 is CASSPPGVADTQYF. The CDR3 coding sequence is TGTGCCAGCAGCCCCCCCGGGGTGGCAGATACGCAGTATTTT.

This chain connects TRBV28 to TRBJ2-7; no reliable D call. V was cut by 8 bases and J by 3 bases, with 26 bases left in between. This CDR3 has 17 amino acids. The germline CDR1 and CDR2 sequences are MDHEN and SYDVKM. CDR3 bases: TGTGCCAGCCCAAGCCCACCGCGGCGGCCGCAACGCTACGAGCAGTACTTC. Protein sequence: CASPSPPRRPQRYEQYF. The variable domain in full, with the rest retrieved from reference TRBV28 and TRBJ2-7, is DVKVTQSSRYLVKRTGEKVFLECVQDMDHENMFWYRQDPGLGLRLIYFSYDVKMKEKGDIPEGYSVSREKKERFSLILESASTNQTSMYLCASPSPPRRPQRYEQYFGPGTRLTVT.

V usage is TRBV6-5 and J usage is TRBJ1-2, with D tentatively TRBD1 (5 bases). The CDR3 spans 12 residues. Germline lookup yields CDR1 MNHEY and CDR2 SVGAGI. Trimming cost V 9 bases and J 6 bases, with 14 bases left between them. In nucleotides, the CDR3 is TGTGCCAGATATGGCAGGGTGCATGGCTACACCTTC. This encodes CARYGRVHGYTF.

The gene calls are TRBV2 and TRBJ2-3, with D possibly matching TRBD1 (5 bases). Germline V gene lookup returns CDR1 SNHLY and CDR2 FYNNEI. V was trimmed by 4 bases and J by 2 bases, leaving 16 bases between them. This CDR3 spans 16 amino acids. The CDR3 sequence is CASSVRQHKFTDTQYF. CDR3 nucleotide sequence: TGTGCCAGCAGTGTCAGACAGCACAAATTCACAGATACGCAGTATTTT.

V and J are TRBV27 and TRBJ1-4; D is possibly TRBD1 (5 bases). CDR1 and CDR2 (germline): MNHEY, SMNVEV (reference sequence). This CDR3 has 13 residues. Trimming removed 8 bases from V and 4 bases from J, with 11 bases in between. As DNA, the CDR3 is TGTGCCAGCTTCGACAGCTTTAATGAAAAACTGTTTTTT. As protein: CASFDSFNEKLFF. Filled out from reference TRBV27 and TRBJ1-4, the complete variable domain reads EAQVTQNPRYLITVTGKKLTVTCSQNMNHEYMSWYRQDPGLGLRQIYYSMNVEVTDKGDVPEGYKVSRKEKRNFPLILESPSPNQTSLYFCASFDSFNEKLFFGSGTQLSVL.

The chain uses TRBV9 and TRBJ1-2; perhaps TRBD1 as D (5 bases). Trimming pared 4 bases from V and 5 bases from J, leaving 18 bases between. This CDR3 has 15 amino acids. Germline CDR1 SGDLS, CDR2 YYNGEE. The CDR3 DNA is TGTGCCAGCAGCTTTCGTCAGGGATCCCGTTATGGCTACACCTTC. Translated: CASSFRQGSRYGYTF.

The V gene is TRBV6-6, the J gene TRBJ1-4; TRBD1 agrees at 10 bases. V was pared by 4 bases and J by 3 bases, with 5 bases of the junction left unmatched. Per the germline V gene, CDR1 is MNHNY and CDR2 is SVGAGI (reference sequence). The CDR3 consists of 16 residues. CDR3 DNA: TGTGCCAGCAGTTTGACAGGGGGCGCCTCTAATGAAAAACTGTTTTTT. Translating it yields CASSLTGGASNEKLFF.

The chain combines TRBV19 with TRBJ1-5; a weak D match, TRBD1 (5 bases). From germline, CDR1 is LNHDA and CDR2 SQIVND (reference sequence). V lost 2 bases, J lost 5 bases, and 10 bases lay in between. The CDR3 is 14 amino acids. CDR3 DNA: TGTGCCAGTAGTATACAGGGTTGGGATCAGCCCCAGCATTTT. It encodes CASSIQGWDQPQHF.

This chain links TRBV11-3 with TRBJ2-2; D may be TRBD2 (5 bases). Trimming stripped 5 bases from V and 6 bases from J, with 13 bases between. This CDR3 region has 14 residues. Per the germline V gene, CDR1 is SGHNT and CDR2 is YENEEA. CDR3 in DNA: TGTGCCAGCAGCCTTAGCGACTGGTCCGGGGAGCTGTTTTTT. This encodes CASSLSDWSGELFF.

This chain links TRBV19 with TRBJ1-4, with TRBD1 matching 7 bases. The J segment lost 8 bases and the V segment lost 6 bases, leaving 12 bases of the junction unmatched. The length of the CDR3 is 15 residues. The germline V gene has CDR1 LNHDA and CDR2 SQIVND (reference sequence). CDR3 sequence (DNA): TGTGCCAGTAGCCCCCGACAGGGAGTAGGGGAAAAACTGTTTTTT. Amino acids: CASSPRQGVGEKLFF.

This sequence joins TRBV7-9 and TRBJ1-4; 8 bases are shared with TRBD1. The trim removed 3 bases at V and 5 bases at J, leaving 2 bases unmatched. The CDR3 sequence is 14 residues long. Germline loops: CDR1 SEHNR, CDR2 FQNEAQ (reference sequence). CDR3 amino acids: CASSLDRVNEKLFF. The CDR3 DNA reads as TGTGCCAGCAGCTTGGACAGGGTGAATGAAAAACTGTTTTTT.

V and J are TRBV9 and TRBJ2-5; D possibly corresponds to TRBD2 (7 bases). Germline V gene sequence: CDR1 SGDLS, CDR2 YYNGEE. V lost 4 bases, J lost 5 bases, and 18 bases lay in between. The CDR3 extends over 15 amino acids. For the CDR3, the DNA is TGTGCCAGCAGCCCCCCCGGGGGGCCCCGTGAGACCCAGTACTTC. Protein product: CASSPPGGPRETQYF. The full variable domain, in which reference TRBV9 and TRBJ2-5 provide the parts outside the CDR3, is DSGVTQTPKHLITATGQRVTLRCSPRSGDLSVYWYQQSLDQGLQFLIQYYNGEERAKGNILERFSAQQFPDLHSELNLSSLELGDSALYFCASSPPGGPRETQYFGPGTRLLVL.

The chain has TRBV7-8 and TRBJ2-3; TRBD2 matches at 7 bases. This CDR3 has 15 residues. The ends lost 4 bases at V and 3 bases at J; junction bases unmatched: 7. CDR1 is SGHVS and CDR2 is FQNEAQ in the germline V gene. Written as DNA, the CDR3 is TGTGCCAGCAGCTATAGAGCGGGGAAAACAGATACGCAGTATTTT. The encoded protein is CASSYRAGKTDTQYF.

The chain employs TRBV9 and TRBJ1-2, with a tentative D call TRBD1 (6 bases). Germline-derived CDR1 and CDR2 are SGDLS and YYNGEE. Trimming left V 3 bases short and J 2 bases short, with 8 bases between. The length of the CDR3 is 13 residues. The CDR3: CASSAGHNYGYTF. The DNA of the CDR3 is TGTGCCAGCAGCGCGGGACACAACTATGGCTACACCTTC.